This record covers a single T cell receptor beta chain. Assay: immunoSEQ multiplex PCR; the TCRdb copy retains only in-frame clones and omits some. Here the sample spans around 100,000 clones, 70% to 85% being singletons. This entry comes from a study of radiation and T cells in renal cell carcinoma. Described time point: blood 4 weeks post-SBRT, at nephrectomy. Treatment described: 15 Gy SBRT to primary tumor, nephrectomy 4 weeks later. Germline V lookup: CDR1 SGHTS, CDR2 YDEGEE. This CDR3 contains 19 residues. The V and J ends lost 4 bases and 2 bases respectively, with 26 bases between them. V usage is TRBV5-8 and J usage is TRBJ2-3; D possibly corresponds to TRBD2 (6 bases). The sequencing used blood, collected from a patient whose treatment included radiotherapy and nephrectomy. This TCR was sampled from a man between 60 and 75 years old with renal cell carcinoma. The CDR3 loop reads CASSPNGHRLDGTTDTQYF. The DNA of the CDR3 is TGTGCCAGCAGCCCGAACGGGCATAGACTAGACGGGACCACAGATACGCAGTATTTT.